This TCR beta chain derives from a study of T cells after yellow fever vaccination. Study-wide results and limits: Post-booster samples contained most primary-vaccination clones (about 96% CD4, approximately 88% CD8).

TCRdb re-derived calls from the 5' RACE reads in MiXCR, one entry per CDR3 protein. This sample has approximately 85,000 distinct CDR3 sequences, with roughly 15% found just once. This clonotype has just a few counts. V was trimmed by 2 bases and J by 0 bases, leaving 9 bases between them. Germline values: CDR1 MGHRA, CDR2 YSYEKL. The CDR3 length is 15 residues. This TCR came from a man between 18 and 29 years old who received the YFV17D yellow fever vaccine. The specimen was CD8+ T cells not binding an NS4B(214-222) dextramer, sorted from PBMCs, collected about 20 days after the first yellow fever vaccination. The V call is TRBV4-1, the J call TRBJ2-3, with a weak D call TRBD1 (5 bases). This chain's CDR3 is CASSQMGRSTDTQYF. For the CDR3, the DNA is TGCGCCAGCAGCCAAATGGGGCGCAGCACAGATACGCAGTATTTT.